These 14 T cell receptor beta chains came from one sample sequenced in a study of T cell responses to AZD1222 COVID-19 vaccine. TCRdb's copy holds only in-frame clones and misses some; the assay was immunoSEQ multiplex PCR. The table includes around 150,000 clones, under 95% detected once. The starting material was peripheral blood, obtained on day 0 of MenACWY control vaccination. Receptor source: an adult in good health.

This chain connects TRBV4-3 to TRBJ2-7; 7 bases fit TRBD2. Unmatched junction bases numbered 6, after V lost 1 base and J lost 0 bases. CDR1 is LGHNA, CDR2 YSLEER, per germline. This CDR3 spans 16 amino acids. This CDR3 reads CASSQVVGGFSYEQYF. Written as DNA, the CDR3 is TGCGCCAGCAGCCAAGTTGTGGGGGGGTTCTCCTACGAGCAGTACTTC.

Here the CDR3 reads CAWSGGASYNSPLHF. CDR3 sequence (DNA): TGTGCCTGGAGTGGGGGGGCATCTTATAATTCACCCCTCCACTTT. The chain recombines TRBV30 with TRBJ1-6, with a possible D match to TRBD1 (6 bases). V lost 1 base and J lost 4, with 11 bases in between. CDR3 length: 15 amino acids. Germline values: CDR1 GTSNPN, CDR2 SVGIG (reference sequence).

The rearrangement uses TRBV2 and TRBJ2-1; 7 bases map to TRBD1. The CDR3 covers 14 residues. V shed 3 bases and J 8 bases; nucleotides not matched to a gene: 7. Germline CDR1 is SNHLY and CDR2 is FYNNEI. The CDR3, as DNA: TGTGCCAGCAGTGATAGACAGGGTCGGGATGAGCAGTTCTTC. It specifies CASSDRQGRDEQFF.

The V call is TRBV12-5, the J call TRBJ1-5; D is possibly TRBD1 (6 bases). The germline V gene encodes CDR1 LGHNT and CDR2 FRNRAP. This CDR3 contains 16 residues. The V gene lost 1 base and the J gene lost 6 bases, with 16 bases spanning the gap. The CDR3, as DNA: TGTGCTAGTGGTTTGGAGATCGGCGCGGGGGCTCAGCCCCAGCATTTT. Its protein product is CASGLEIGAGAQPQHF.

The chain couples TRBV5-1 to TRBJ2-2; 13 positions match TRBD2. The CDR3 runs to 18 residues. CDR1 and CDR2 (germline): SGHRS, YFSETQ. V lost 0 bases and J lost 0; bases outside the gene matches: 2. CDR3 nucleotides: TGCGCCAGCAGCTTGGCCGGACTAGCGGGAGCGAACACCGGGGAGCTGTTTTTT. As protein: CASSLAGLAGANTGELFF.

The genes are TRBV13 and TRBJ2-1; 12 bases map to TRBD2. CDR3 length: 18 residues. The J segment lost 3 bases and the V segment lost 4 bases, leaving 10 bases of the junction unmatched. The germline CDR1 and CDR2 sequences are PRHDT and FYEKMQ (reference sequence). CDR3 amino acids: CASSSTTSGGFLYNEQFF. Written as DNA, the CDR3 is TGTGCCAGCAGCTCGACGACTAGCGGGGGATTCCTCTACAATGAGCAGTTCTTC. The full variable domain, in which reference TRBV13 and TRBJ2-1 provide the parts outside the CDR3, is AAGVIQSPRHLIKEKRETATLKCYPIPRHDTVYWYQQGPGQDPQFLISFYEKMQSDKGSIPDRFSAQQFSDYHSELNMSSLELGDSALYFCASSSTTSGGFLYNEQFFGPGTRLTVL.

The V call is TRBV30, the J call TRBJ1-1; 8 nucleotides align to TRBD1. Germline CDR1 GTSNPN, CDR2 SVGIG (reference sequence). Losses at the gene ends were 3 bases for V and 4 bases for J; bases not matched to a gene: 7. This CDR3 comprises 14 residues. The CDR3 sequence is CAWSRGTGGTEAFF. The CDR3, as DNA: TGTGCCTGGAGCAGAGGAACAGGGGGCACTGAAGCTTTCTTT.

The chain combines TRBV4-1 with TRBJ2-1, with 9 bases identical to TRBD2. V gave up 4 bases and J gave up 9 bases; unmatched junction bases: 13. The CDR3 is 16 residues long. Germline lookup yields CDR1 MGHRA and CDR2 YSYEKL. CDR3 sequence: CASSRETSGLDGEQFF. CDR3 nucleotide sequence: TGCGCCAGCAGCCGGGAGACTAGCGGATTGGATGGTGAGCAGTTCTTC.

The chain employs TRBV14 and TRBJ2-2; D is unresolved. Per the germline V gene, CDR1 is SGHDN and CDR2 is FVKESK. V was clipped by 2 bases and J by 5 bases, with 15 bases between them. This CDR3 contains 16 residues. The CDR3 sequence: CASSQIRGVGTGELFF. The CDR3 DNA follows: TGTGCCAGCAGCCAAATCCGCGGTGTCGGGACCGGGGAGCTGTTTTTT.

V is TRBV3-1 (or the pseudogene TRBV3-2) and J is TRBJ1-1; D perhaps matches TRBD1 (5 bases). From germline, CDR1 is LGHDT and CDR2 YNNKEL (reference sequence). The V end lost 4 bases, the J end lost 4 bases, and 16 bases lay between the germline ends. The CDR3 has 15 amino acids. CDR3 nucleotide sequence: TGTGCCAGCAGCCCCCTCCAAGGTGGGGGCACTGAAGCTTTCTTT. Translating gives CASSPLQGGGTEAFF.

The V call is TRBV2, the J call TRBJ1-4; possibly TRBD1 for D (5 bases). The CDR3 is 14 residues long. Trimming cost V 6 bases and J 0 bases, with 8 bases left between them. CDR1 and CDR2 from the germline V gene are SNHLY and FYNNEI. As DNA, the CDR3 is TGTGCCAGCAGACCGACAGCAACTAATGAAAAACTGTTTTTT. It translates to CASRPTATNEKLFF.

The chain joins TRBV9 to TRBJ1-4; TRBD1 agrees at 7 bases. Germline CDR1 reads SGDLS; CDR2 reads YYNGEE. This CDR3 spans 14 amino acids. Trimming removed 3 bases from V and 4 bases from J; junction bases left unmatched: 3. CDR3 in amino acids: CASSAGQSNEKLFF. The CDR3 DNA follows: TGTGCCAGCAGCGCGGGACAGAGTAATGAAAAACTGTTTTTT.

J is TRBJ1-4 and V is TRBV19; the D gene is possibly TRBD1 (6 bases). This CDR3 comprises 14 residues. CDR1 and CDR2 (germline): LNHDA, SQIVND (reference sequence). Trimming shortened V by 7 bases and J by 6 bases, and 15 bases separated the two germline ends. CDR3 in amino acids: CASIDWAGDEKLFF. CDR3 nucleotides: TGTGCCAGTATAGATTGGGCAGGGGATGAAAAACTGTTTTTT.

The gene calls are TRBV27 and TRBJ1-1, with D tentatively TRBD1 (5 bases). The germline V gene encodes CDR1 MNHEY and CDR2 SMNVEV (reference sequence). The germline V and J ends were trimmed by 5 bases and 0 bases, with 10 bases remaining between them. This CDR3 has 14 residues. As DNA, the CDR3 is TGTGCCAGCAGTGTGGGACGGTTGAACACTGAAGCTTTCTTT. It yields the protein CASSVGRLNTEAFF.